A selection of T cell receptor beta chains follows, all from one sample in a study of T cell repertoires in cytomegalovirus infection. No antigen has been assigned to these receptors. Using its own MiXCR run on the reads, TCRdb lists one record per CDR3 protein. Seen here are roughly 700,000 distinct CDR3 sequences, 30% to 40% observed once, and the top ten hold roughly 18%. The sample here was cultured PBMCs, taken from culture after CMV antigen stimulation. The receptors originated from a human donor in good health (CMV status not recorded). Some clones in this sample may be carry-over from other donors' samples. The CDR3 runs from the conserved cysteine through the conserved F or W. Fields, in order: J gene, clone size, V gene, D gene, CDR3 protein, CDR3 DNA. The D gene is left open where the match is weak. Rows may omit the clone size; those that give it use once, few, many or a size class.

>TRBJ2-7|NA|TRBV5-5|TRBD2
CASSGGTSGRAYEQYF
TGTGCCAGCAGCGGTGGGACTAGCGGGAGGGCCTACGAGCAGTACTTC
>TRBJ1-1|NA|TRBV7-6|TRBD1
CASSLGQGGNNEAFF
TGTGCCAGCAGCTTAGGCCAGGGGGGGAATAATGAAGCTTTCTTT
>TRBJ1-1|NA|TRBV6-2/TRBV6-3|TRBD1
CASSYLGQKNTEAFF
TGTGCCAGCAGTTACCTGGGACAGAAAAACACTGAAGCTTTCTTT
>TRBJ2-1|NA|TRBV20-1|NA
CSALLRLSYNEQFF
TGCAGTGCTCTTCTCCGCCTCTCCTACAATGAGCAGTTCTTC
>TRBJ2-7|few|TRBV4-1|NA
CASSQAASETYEQYF
TGCGCCAGCAGCCAAGCCGCCTCAGAGACCTACGAGCAGTACTTC
>TRBJ2-2|NA|TRBV19|NA
CASSIGIAGELFF
TGTGCCAGTAGTATAGGAATCGCCGGGGAGCTGTTTTTT
>TRBJ2-5|many|TRBV7-2|NA
CASSVGRETQYF
TGTGCCAGCAGCGTCGGCAGAGAGACCCAGTACTTC
>TRBJ2-7|many|TRBV7-2|TRBD2
CASSFGTSGSYEQYF
TGTGCCAGCAGCTTCGGGACTAGCGGATCCTACGAGCAGTACTTC
>TRBJ2-7|NA|TRBV7-9|NA
CASSPDPAYEQYF
TGTGCCAGCAGCCCAGACCCAGCCTACGAGCAGTACTTC
>TRBJ2-7|NA|TRBV7-9|TRBD2
CASSPEASGLYEQYF
TGTGCCAGCAGCCCTGAGGCTAGCGGACTCTACGAGCAGTACTTC
>TRBJ2-6|NA|TRBV6-1|NA
CASSSPWVGANVLTF
TGTGCCAGCAGCTCCCCCTGGGTTGGGGCCAACGTCCTGACTTTC
>TRBJ1-6|few|TRBV5-5|NA
CASGMGAHSPLHF
TGTGCCAGCGGAATGGGGGCCCATTCACCCCTCCACTTT
>TRBJ2-7|NA|TRBV12-3/TRBV12-4|TRBD1
CASSLSTGVEQYF
TGTGCCAGCAGTCTCTCGACAGGGGTCGAGCAGTACTTC
>TRBJ2-1|NA|TRBV6-6|NA
CASSYRGSLDEQFF
TGTGCCAGCAGTTACAGGGGGTCGTTGGATGAGCAGTTCTTC
>TRBJ2-7|NA|TRBV28|NA
CATSGSYEQYF
TGTGCCACCTCGGGGTCCTACGAGCAGTACTTC
>TRBJ2-3|few|TRBV7-8|NA
CASSRHGGRTLTDTQYF
TGTGCCAGCAGCCGCCACGGGGGTAGAACTCTAACAGATACGCAGTATTTT
>TRBJ1-4|few|TRBV7-2|TRBD1
CASSSTGGFEKLFF
TGTGCCAGCAGCTCAACAGGGGGCTTTGAAAAACTGTTTTTT
>TRBJ1-3|NA|TRBV4-1|NA
CASSQRGTGNTIYF
TGCGCCAGCAGCCAACGAGGGACCGGAAACACCATATATTTT
>TRBJ1-5|few|TRBV7-2|TRBD1
CASSPHGGQGIYYSNQPQHF
TGTGCCAGCAGCCCCCATGGTGGACAGGGCATCTATTATAGCAATCAGCCCCAGCATTTT
>TRBJ2-1|NA|TRBV5-4|NA
CASSLALASDEQFF
TGTGCCAGCAGCTTGGCCTTGGCTAGCGATGAGCAGTTCTTC
>TRBJ1-1|NA|TRBV12-3/TRBV12-4|NA
CASSAGLPNTEAFF
TGTGCCAGCAGTGCGGGGCTCCCAAACACTGAAGCTTTCTTT
>TRBJ1-6|NA|TRBV7-9|NA
CASSLLSWGPLHF
TGTGCCAGCAGCTTATTAAGTTGGGGACCCCTCCACTTT
>TRBJ2-1|NA|TRBV4-3|TRBD2
CASGLPGGAGEQFF
TGCGCCAGCGGCCTTCCGGGGGGGGCGGGTGAGCAGTTCTTC
>TRBJ2-5|few|TRBV12-5|TRBD2
CASGLVVASGRGTQYF
TGTGCTAGTGGTTTGGTAGTGGCTAGCGGGAGAGGGACCCAGTACTTC
>TRBJ2-5|many|TRBV7-2|NA
CASSFDREETQYF
TGTGCCAGCAGCTTCGACAGAGAAGAGACCCAGTACTTC
>TRBJ2-3|few|TRBV19|NA
CASKVGAGDTQYF
TGTGCCAGTAAAGTGGGGGCCGGAGATACGCAGTATTTT
>TRBJ2-3|few|TRBV6-1|NA
CATRAGGGSDTQYF
TGTGCCACTAGAGCCGGCGGTGGGAGTGATACGCAGTATTTT
>TRBJ2-5|NA|TRBV7-6|TRBD2
CASSTRTRSGETQYF
TGTGCCAGCAGCACCCGGACTAGAAGCGGAGAGACCCAGTACTTC
>TRBJ1-4|many|TRBV7-8|TRBD1
CASSLDRMTRGEKLFF
TGTGCCAGCAGCTTAGATCGGATGACCAGGGGGGAAAAACTGTTTTTT
>TRBJ2-5|few|TRBV20-1|TRBD2
CSAGVAGGEGGTQYF
TGCAGTGCTGGAGTAGCGGGGGGTGAAGGAGGGACCCAGTACTTC
>TRBJ1-6|many|TRBV7-2|NA
CASSLTVRAYNSPLHF
TGTGCCAGCAGCTTAACTGTGAGGGCCTATAATTCACCCCTCCACTTT
>TRBJ2-7|NA|TRBV7-2|NA
CASSPSTYSYEQYF
TGTGCCAGCAGCCCGAGTACTTACTCCTACGAGCAGTACTTC
>TRBJ2-3|NA|TRBV10-3|TRBD2
CAVQTSGGTDTQYF
TGTGCCGTACAAACTAGCGGAGGCACAGATACGCAGTATTTT
>TRBJ1-1|NA|TRBV6-2/TRBV6-3|NA
CASSPWASRANTEAFF
TGTGCCAGCAGTCCTTGGGCGTCTCGAGCGAACACTGAAGCTTTCTTT
>TRBJ1-4|NA|TRBV23-1|NA
CARSGEKLFF
TGCGCCAGATCGGGTGAAAAACTGTTTTTT
>TRBJ2-2|few|TRBV6-8|TRBD2
CASSYDGLAGATGELFF
TGTGCCAGCAGTTACGACGGACTAGCGGGAGCCACCGGGGAGCTGTTTTTT
>TRBJ2-4|few|TRBV7-6|TRBD2
CASSLAGGNIQYF
TGTGCCAGCAGTTTAGCGGGAGGTAACATTCAGTACTTC
>TRBJ1-2|NA|TRBV7-2|NA
CASSLLGWDIPYGYTF
TGTGCCAGCAGCTTATTAGGGTGGGACATACCCTATGGCTACACCTTC
>TRBJ1-6|NA|TRBV4-3|NA
CASSQESLDSPLHF
TGCGCCAGCAGCCAAGAAAGTCTTGATTCACCCCTCCACTTT
>TRBJ2-1|few|TRBV5-4|NA
CASSFGGGDYNEQFF
TGTGCCAGCAGCTTCGGGGGTGGGGACTACAATGAGCAGTTCTTC
>TRBJ2-7|NA|TRBV12-3/TRBV12-4|TRBD1
CASSLAGDRIFSGEQYF
TGTGCCAGCAGTTTAGCGGGGGACAGGATTTTTTCTGGGGAGCAGTACTTC
>TRBJ2-5|NA|TRBV19|NA
CASSTLRQTQETQYF
TGTGCCAGTAGTACTTTAAGACAGACCCAAGAGACCCAGTACTTC
>TRBJ2-7|NA|TRBV19|NA
CASSIAPPPGHRRGEQYF
TGTGCCAGTAGTATAGCCCCGCCCCCGGGACACCGACGCGGCGAGCAGTACTTC
>TRBJ2-3|NA|TRBV27|NA
CASSPWGAVDTQYF
TGTGCCAGCAGTCCCTGGGGGGCCGTAGATACGCAGTATTTT
>TRBJ1-6|NA|TRBV5-8|NA
CASSFQDTGSPLHF
TGTGCCAGCAGCTTCCAAGACACCGGTTCACCCCTCCACTTT
>TRBJ1-2|NA|TRBV7-2|NA
CASSSGRGYYGYTF
TGTGCCAGCAGCTCAGGGCGGGGCTATTATGGCTACACCTTC
>TRBJ2-5|NA|TRBV7-6|NA
CASSLAPPRDF
TGTGCCAGCAGCTTAGCGCCCCCCCGTGACTTC
>TRBJ1-5|NA|TRBV7-8|NA
CASSPHFDSNQPQHF
TGTGCCAGCAGCCCACACTTCGATAGCAATCAGCCCCAGCATTTT
>TRBJ1-5|once|TRBV20-1|NA
CSARGPLAGQPQHF
TGCAGTGCTAGAGGCCCACTAGCCGGGCAGCCCCAGCATTTT
>TRBJ2-1|NA|TRBV7-2|TRBD2
CASSPGLAVYNEQFF
TGTGCCAGCAGCCCCGGGCTAGCGGTCTACAATGAGCAGTTCTTC
>TRBJ2-3|NA|TRBV12-3/TRBV12-4|TRBD1
CASSTAGTGVPDTQYF
TGTGCCAGCAGTACGGCCGGGACAGGGGTACCAGATACGCAGTATTTT
>TRBJ2-6|NA|TRBV12-3/TRBV12-4|NA
CASSLVFGAEGSGANVLTF
TGTGCCAGCAGTTTAGTCTTCGGGGCGGAGGGCTCTGGGGCCAACGTCCTGACTTTC
>TRBJ2-7|many|TRBV7-6|NA
CASSPLGSYEQYF
TGTGCCAGCAGCCCATTGGGCAGCTACGAGCAGTACTTC
>TRBJ2-6|few|TRBV5-4|NA
CASSYEVGTGANVLTF
TGTGCCAGCAGCTACGAGGTTGGGACAGGGGCCAACGTCCTGACTTTC
>TRBJ2-7|NA|TRBV10-2|TRBD1
CASSSGWTGFYEQYF
TGCGCCAGCAGCTCGGGGTGGACAGGGTTTTACGAGCAGTACTTC